The sample holds many counts of the clone carrying this T cell receptor beta chain. Full-length variable regions came from constant-region reverse primers plus semi-nested Nested Universal Primer A PCR. Using its own MiXCR run on the 5' RACE reads, TCRdb lists one record per CDR3 protein. The sample has 35,000 to 50,000 distinct CDR3 sequences; about 30% are singletons. Looked up from germline, CDR1 is SEHNR and CDR2 is FQNEAQ (reference sequence). V gave up 1 base and J gave up 4 bases, with 7 bases separating them. This CDR3 has 13 amino acids. CD4+CD45RO+CD25- cells were isolated as memory CD4+ T cells.

The chain couples TRBV7-9 to TRBJ2-5, with D unclear. The source of this sequence is a female donor with breast cancer. Sequencing was carried out using tumor-infiltrating memory CD4+ T cells sorted from the breast tumor. Subset of the sample: memory CD4+ T cells, CD4+CD45RO+CD25-. CDR3 loop: CASSLGVRETQYF. Here the CDR3 DNA reads TGTGCCAGCAGCTTAGGCGTCAGAGAGACCCAGTACTTC.